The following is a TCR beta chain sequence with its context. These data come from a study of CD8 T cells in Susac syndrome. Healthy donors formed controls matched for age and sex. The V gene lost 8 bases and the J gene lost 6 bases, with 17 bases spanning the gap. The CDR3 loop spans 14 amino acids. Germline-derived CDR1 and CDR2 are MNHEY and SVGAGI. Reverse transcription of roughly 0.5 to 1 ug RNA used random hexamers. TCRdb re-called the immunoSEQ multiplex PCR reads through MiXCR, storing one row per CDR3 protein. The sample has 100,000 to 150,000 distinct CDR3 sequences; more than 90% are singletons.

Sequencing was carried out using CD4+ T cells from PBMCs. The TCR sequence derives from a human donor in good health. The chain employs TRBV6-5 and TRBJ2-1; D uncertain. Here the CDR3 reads CASRRTFNGNEQFF. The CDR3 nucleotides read TGTGCCAGCCGTCGAACTTTTAATGGCAATGAGCAGTTCTTC.